These T cell receptor beta chains were read from a single sample in a study of T cell changes during pregnancy in multiple sclerosis. Measured with immunoSEQ multiplex PCR; TCRdb has only the in-frame clones, and not every one. The sample shows about 40,000 clones, 85% to 90% of them seen only once. This specimen consisted of CD4+ T cells from peripheral blood mononuclear cells, obtained before pregnancy. Every receptor here comes from a female donor with multiple sclerosis, enrolled in a pregnancy study. CDR3s include the opening cysteine and the closing phenylalanine or tryptophan. D genes are given only for firm matches. A clone size is listed for some rows: how often the clone was seen (once, few, many), or a class if it is expanded.

v_call,j_call,clone_size,d_call,cdr3_aa,cdr3_nt
TRBV6-1,TRBJ1-5,once,TRBD1,CASGTERDQPQHF,TGTGCCAGCGGGACAGAGAGGGATCAGCCCCAGCATTTT
TRBV2,TRBJ2-7,-,TRBD1,CASSGIQPGQFYEQYF,TGTGCCAGCAGTGGTATCCAACCGGGACAGTTCTACGAGCAGTACTTC
TRBV2,TRBJ1-4,-,-,CASSPRRGNEKLFF,TGTGCCAGCAGCCCCAGACGGGGAAATGAAAAACTGTTTTTT
TRBV5-4,TRBJ2-2,-,-,CASSPMLTARDTGELFF,TGTGCCAGCAGCCCCATGTTAACAGCAAGAGACACCGGGGAGCTGTTTTTT
TRBV5-1,TRBJ2-2,-,-,CASSLVAGGELFF,TGCGCCAGCAGCTTGGTGGCGGGCGGGGAGCTGTTTTTT
TRBV6-5,TRBJ1-5,-,-,CASSYSGLFNQPQHF,TGTGCCAGCAGTTACTCGGGGCTGTTCAATCAGCCCCAGCATTTT
TRBV5-1,TRBJ2-7,few,-,CASSESLSYEQYF,TGCGCCAGCAGCGAAAGTCTGAGCTACGAGCAGTACTTC
TRBV27,TRBJ2-5,-,TRBD2,CASSLAGGPRVTQYF,TGTGCCAGCAGTTTAGCGGGGGGGCCGCGGGTGACCCAGTACTTC
TRBV6-6,TRBJ1-2,-,TRBD1,CASSSPGQGAGYTF,TGTGCCAGCAGTTCCCCAGGACAGGGGGCTGGCTACACCTTC
TRBV5-5,TRBJ1-2,-,-,CASSPDLTRGSYGYTF,TGTGCCAGCAGCCCGGACCTTACTCGGGGGAGTTATGGCTACACCTTC
TRBV28,TRBJ1-4,-,TRBD1,CASSSSRGSANEKLFF,TGTGCCAGCAGCTCATCCAGGGGGTCGGCTAATGAAAAACTGTTTTTT
TRBV7-9,TRBJ2-3,-,-,CASSVRGGTDTQYF,TGTGCCAGCAGCGTAAGGGGTGGCACAGATACGCAGTATTTT
TRBV6-1,TRBJ1-6,once,-,CASTRQIGPLHF,TGTGCCAGCACACGACAGATTGGGCCCCTCCACTTT
TRBV10-3,TRBJ1-2,-,-,CAISEDRNYGYTF,TGTGCCATCAGTGAAGACAGGAACTATGGCTACACCTTC
TRBV7-8,TRBJ2-4,-,TRBD2,CASSPSWREGNIQYF,TGTGCCAGCAGCCCGTCGTGGAGGGAGGGAAACATTCAGTACTTC
TRBV5-5,TRBJ2-7,-,-,CASSSGVRYYEQYF,TGTGCCAGCAGCTCGGGGGTTAGGTACTACGAGCAGTACTTC
TRBV5-1,TRBJ2-7,-,-,CASSQDNSYEQYF,TGCGCCAGCAGCCAGGACAACTCCTACGAGCAGTACTTC
TRBV19,TRBJ1-1,-,TRBD1,CASSIPGGPFF,TGTGCCAGTAGTATTCCAGGGGGGCCTTTCTTT
TRBV7-2,TRBJ1-2,-,TRBD1,CASSLEGARGYTF,TGTGCCAGCAGCTTAGAGGGGGCGCGGGGCTACACCTTC
TRBV7-3,TRBJ1-2,-,-,CASSEKRGGGYTF,TGTGCCAGCAGCGAAAAGAGGGGAGGAGGCTACACCTTC
TRBV30,TRBJ1-2,-,-,CAWSVHPGRGIIGYTF,TGTGCCTGGAGTGTACATCCTGGCAGGGGAATAATTGGCTACACCTTC
TRBV11-2,TRBJ2-3,-,TRBD2,CASSTSSGGGANTQYF,TGTGCCAGCAGCACCTCTAGCGGGGGAGGCGCAAATACGCAGTATTTT
TRBV5-1,TRBJ2-6,-,-,CASSPGPGANVLTF,TGCGCCAGCAGCCCAGGGCCCGGGGCCAACGTCCTGACTTTC
TRBV7-9,TRBJ2-3,-,-,CALGARTSTDTQYF,TGTGCCTTAGGGGCCAGAACTAGCACAGATACGCAGTATTTT
TRBV7-8,TRBJ2-2,-,-,CASSRTGNTGELFF,TGTGCCAGCAGCCGTACAGGGAACACCGGGGAGCTGTTTTTT
TRBV19,TRBJ1-2,-,-,CASSISGDHSYGYTF,TGTGCCAGTAGTATATCGGGGGACCACTCCTATGGCTACACCTTC
TRBV18,TRBJ2-7,once,TRBD2,CASSPTASTGGGTHEQYF,TGTGCCAGCTCACCTACGGCCAGCACCGGGGGGGGAACCCACGAGCAGTACTTC
TRBV4-1,TRBJ1-2,-,-,CASSQEGAGWANYGYTF,TGCGCCAGCAGCCAAGAGGGGGCAGGGTGGGCTAACTATGGCTACACCTTC
TRBV4-1,TRBJ1-6,-,-,CASSQDRAWADNSPLHF,TGCGCCAGCAGCCAAGATCGAGCTTGGGCCGATAATTCACCCCTCCACTTT
TRBV27,TRBJ1-6,-,-,CASSLWNSNSPLHF,TGTGCCAGCAGTTTATGGAACAGTAATTCACCCCTCCACTTT
TRBV30,TRBJ1-5,-,-,CAWSSGHQQPQHF,TGTGCCTGGAGTTCAGGGCATCAACAGCCCCAGCATTTT
TRBV7-3,TRBJ1-1,-,TRBD1,CASSSPGTGNTEAFF,TGTGCCAGCAGCTCCCCCGGGACAGGAAACACTGAAGCTTTCTTT
TRBV11-2,TRBJ2-3,-,-,CASSLGLSGDTQYF,TGTGCCAGCAGCCTGGGACTTTCTGGAGATACGCAGTATTTT